Below are 25 T cell receptor beta chains sequenced from a single sample in a study of blood T cell repertoires in COVID-19. Clones were sequenced by immunoSEQ multiplex PCR, and TCRdb holds only the in-frame ones, with some missing. The data contain almost 95,000 clones, 55% to 80% of them singletons. Sequencing was done on a sample of peripheral blood. The origin of the receptors is a woman aged 60 to 75 in a cohort sampled during active or convalescent COVID-19.

This sequence joins TRBV6-6 and TRBJ2-1; TRBD2 agrees at 7 bases. Per the germline V gene, CDR1 is MNHNY and CDR2 is SVGAGI (reference sequence). The CDR3 is 16 residues long. The ends lost 2 bases at V and 4 bases at J; junction bases unmatched: 8. The DNA for the CDR3 is TGTGCCAGCAGTTACGGGTGGGGGGGAAGATACAATGAGCAGTTCTTC. This gives the protein CASSYGWGGRYNEQFF.

The chain employs TRBV19 and TRBJ2-1; 9 bases line up with TRBD2. Germline trimming cut 9 bases from V and 9 bases from J; bases unmatched to any gene: 15. Germline V gene lookup returns CDR1 LNHDA and CDR2 SQIVND (reference sequence). The CDR3 is made up of 15 amino acids. The CDR3 here is CASQGKRGVLAEQFF. CDR3 sequence (DNA): TGTGCCAGCCAAGGGAAGCGGGGGGTGCTGGCTGAGCAGTTCTTC.

The chain is built from TRBV4-3 and TRBJ2-7; TRBD2 agrees at 7 bases. There are 12 residues in the CDR3. Germline V gives CDR1 LGHNA, CDR2 YSLEER. V lost 4 bases, J lost 4 bases, and 1 base stayed unmatched. This chain's CDR3 is CASSLSGYEQYF. In DNA, the CDR3 is TGCGCCAGCAGCCTTAGCGGGTACGAGCAGTACTTC.

CDR3 residues: CASSQLGSGGALDTQYF. CDR3 nucleotide sequence: TGCGCCAGCAGCCAACTGGGGAGCGGGGGGGCGTTAGATACGCAGTATTTT. The J gene is TRBJ2-3, the V gene TRBV4-1; 10 bases are a match to TRBD2. Trimming at V came to 2 bases and at J to 5 bases, leaving 10 bases not matched to a gene. Germline V lookup: CDR1 MGHRA, CDR2 YSYEKL. The CDR3 is 17 amino acids.

The J gene is TRBJ1-3, the V gene TRBV9; D ambiguous. The CDR3 totals 14 residues. Per the germline V gene, CDR1 is SGDLS and CDR2 is YYNGEE. The V and J ends lost 0 bases and 3 bases respectively, with 7 bases between them. Here the CDR3 DNA reads TGTGCCAGCAGCGTAGCGACTCTTGGAAACACCATATATTTT. Residues: CASSVATLGNTIYF.

V gene TRBV19 combines with J gene TRBJ2-7; 7 positions agree with TRBD1. Germline V gene sequence: CDR1 LNHDA, CDR2 SQIVND (reference sequence). V gave up 4 bases and J gave up 2 bases; unmatched junction bases: 8. This CDR3 has 15 residues. The CDR3 DNA reads as TGTGCCAGTAGTAAATCCGGGACAGAAGCCTACGAGCAGTACTTC. Protein: CASSKSGTEAYEQYF.

The rearrangement joins TRBV9 to TRBJ1-2, with 7 bases fitting TRBD1. V was clipped by 5 bases and J by 4 bases; unmatched bases: 11. The CDR3 covers 15 residues. CDR1 SGDLS and CDR2 YYNGEE come from the germline V gene. CDR3 nucleotide sequence: TGTGCCAGCAGAGACAGGGCTCTCACTTCCTATGGCTACACCTTC. Its protein product is CASRDRALTSYGYTF. Together with reference TRBV9 and TRBJ1-2, the CDR3 gives the full variable domain: DSGVTQTPKHLITATGQRVTLRCSPRSGDLSVYWYQQSLDQGLQFLIQYYNGEERAKGNILERFSAQQFPDLHSELNLSSLELGDSALYFCASRDRALTSYGYTFGSGTRLTVV.

This clone was observed once. The J gene is TRBJ2-3, the V gene TRBV27, with 16 bases identical to TRBD2. CDR1 is MNHEY and CDR2 is SMNVEV in the germline V gene (reference sequence). The J segment lost 3 bases and the V segment lost 5 bases, leaving 14 bases of the junction unmatched. The length of the CDR3 is 20 residues. CDR3 sequence reads: CASSQSGLAGGLALTDTQYF. The CDR3 DNA sequence: TGTGCCAGCAGTCAATCGGGACTAGCGGGGGGGCTCGCCCTTACAGATACGCAGTATTTT.

This clone was counted a single time. The CDR3 is CASSPGLGTGWSGANVLTF. CDR3 nucleotides: TGTGCCAGCAGCCCCGGCCTGGGGACAGGGTGGTCTGGGGCCAACGTCCTGACTTTC. This chain uses TRBV3-1 (or the pseudogene TRBV3-2) with TRBJ2-6; 9 nucleotides line up with TRBD1. The V gene's germline CDR1 is LGHDT and CDR2 YNNKEL (reference sequence). Germline trimming cut 4 bases from V and 1 base from J; bases unmatched to any gene: 11. This CDR3 is built from 19 residues.

The rearrangement links TRBV13 to TRBJ2-5; 7 bases agree with TRBD2. Germline V lookup: CDR1 PRHDT, CDR2 FYEKMQ (reference sequence). V lost 1 base, J lost 0 bases, and 2 bases stayed unmatched. The CDR3 has 15 residues. CDR3 sequence: CASSLAGGHQETQYF. The DNA of the CDR3 is TGTGCCAGCAGCTTAGCGGGGGGTCACCAAGAGACCCAGTACTTC.

This chain uses TRBV7-9 with TRBJ2-7; D perhaps matches TRBD2 (5 bases). The CDR3 is 11 amino acids. Germline-derived CDR1 and CDR2 are SEHNR and FQNEAQ (reference sequence). Trimming took off 5 bases at V and 7 bases at J, with 9 bases between the two ends. CDR3 loop: CASSLTIEQYF. CDR3 DNA: TGTGCCAGCAGCCTGACTATAGAGCAGTACTTC.

With regard to this clone: The sample contains more than one DNA sequence encoding this CDR3. The V call is TRBV9, the J call TRBJ1-2; D call uncertain. The CDR3 length is 13 residues. The germline V gene has CDR1 SGDLS and CDR2 YYNGEE. Trimming took off 0 bases at V and 2 bases at J, with 5 bases between the two ends. CDR3 sequence (DNA): TGTGCCAGCAGCGTAGACAGCAACTATGGCTACACCTTC. It translates to CASSVDSNYGYTF.

The chain carries TRBV18 and TRBJ1-1; the D gene is possibly TRBD1 (5 bases). The germline V gene encodes CDR1 KGHSH and CDR2 LQKENI. V lost 5 bases to trimming and J lost 1 base, with 14 bases between them. The length of the CDR3 is 15 residues. The CDR3 region is CASSGLQGWNTEAFF. DNA for the CDR3: TGTGCCAGCTCAGGCCTTCAGGGCTGGAACACTGAAGCTTTCTTT.

In this sample, this clone turned up once. The CDR3 DNA reads as TGTGCCAGCAGCTCCACTGGACTTCTCACAGATACGCAGTATTTT. Translated, it gives CASSSTGLLTDTQYF. The rearrangement uses TRBV7-3 and TRBJ2-3; the D gene is possibly TRBD2 (5 bases). The CDR3 has 15 amino acids. Germline V CDR1 and CDR2: SGHTA, FQGTGA. V was clipped by 4 bases and J by 2 bases, with 13 bases between them.

The chain employs TRBV25-1 and TRBJ2-7, with D possibly TRBD1 on 5 matching bases. The CDR3 spans 17 residues. Looked up from germline, CDR1 is MGHDK and CDR2 is SYGVNS. Trimming removed 2 bases from V and 5 bases from J, with 22 bases in between. CDR3 DNA sequence: TGTGCCAGCAGTGAAATTTTCGTGGTGGCAGGGAACGACGAGCAGTACTTC. This gives the protein CASSEIFVVAGNDEQYF.

This clone appeared once. This chain joins TRBV6-4 and TRBJ2-1, with D possibly matching TRBD2 (5 bases). V shed 6 bases and J shed 6 bases, with 18 bases lying between them. The CDR3 totals 15 residues. Germline CDR1 MRHNA, CDR2 SNTAGT. The CDR3, as DNA: TGTGCCAGCAGGGGGTGGGCGGCCGAGGGCAATGAGCAGTTCTTC. It translates to CASRGWAAEGNEQFF.

This clone was detected only a few times. This rearrangement joins TRBV7-2 to TRBJ2-3; 11 bases line up with TRBD2. J lost 4 bases, V lost 2 bases, and 2 bases had no gene match. Germline V gene sequence: CDR1 SGHTA, CDR2 FQGNSA. This CDR3 contains 15 residues. CDR3 loop: CASSLLAGGPDTQYF. The CDR3 DNA is TGTGCCAGCAGCTTACTAGCGGGGGGACCAGATACGCAGTATTTT.

The V and J genes are TRBV7-9 and TRBJ1-6, with 7 positions matching TRBD1. CDR3 size: 19 residues. The ends lost 7 bases at V and 0 bases at J; junction bases unmatched: 15. From germline, CDR1 is SEHNR and CDR2 FQNEAQ (reference sequence). CDR3 sequence reads: CASTLTGTASSSYNSPLHF. The CDR3 DNA reads as TGTGCCAGCACCTTGACCGGGACAGCTTCCAGCTCCTATAATTCACCCCTCCACTTT.

J is TRBJ2-7 and V is TRBV5-1; 7 nucleotides agree with TRBD1. Germline V gene data show CDR1 as SGHRS and CDR2 as YFSETQ. The CDR3 covers 14 residues. V trimming: 3 bases; J trimming: 4 bases; junction bases outside the gene matches: 7. CDR3 amino acids: CASSSTGQLYEQYF. In DNA, the CDR3 is TGCGCCAGCAGCTCTACGGGACAGCTATACGAGCAGTACTTC.

Written as DNA, the CDR3 is TGCGCCAGCAGCTCAACCCGGACAGCATTGAACACTGAAGCTTTCTTT. It encodes CASSSTRTALNTEAFF. The V and J genes are TRBV5-1 and TRBJ1-1, with D tentatively TRBD1 (6 bases). V shed 3 bases and J shed 0 bases, with 15 bases lying between them. Germline values: CDR1 SGHRS, CDR2 YFSETQ. There are 16 residues in the CDR3.

This chain connects TRBV5-1 to TRBJ2-4; 8 bases agree with TRBD1. Germline CDR1 reads SGHRS; CDR2 reads YFSETQ. Trimming removed 4 bases from V and 0 bases from J; junction bases left unmatched: 9. The CDR3 runs 17 residues. CDR3 sequence reads: CASSPEGTGIAKNIQYF. In DNA, the CDR3 is TGCGCCAGCAGCCCGGAGGGGACAGGCATAGCCAAAAACATTCAGTACTTC.

The chain joins TRBV5-1 to TRBJ1-6; 7 bases match TRBD1. The ends lost 4 bases at V and 6 bases at J; junction bases unmatched: 4. Germline V gene sequence: CDR1 SGHRS, CDR2 YFSETQ. This CDR3 contains 14 residues. The CDR3: CASSAGQSNSPLHF. The CDR3 nucleotides are TGCGCCAGCAGCGCGGGACAGTCTAATTCACCCCTCCACTTT.

The chain links TRBV7-9 to TRBJ2-1; 7 bases line up with TRBD1. Germline assignment: CDR1 SEHNR and CDR2 FQNEAQ (reference sequence). With V trimmed by 5 bases and J by 1 base, 5 bases remained unmatched. This CDR3 has 15 residues. Written as DNA, the CDR3 is TGTGCCAGCAGCATTGGGACAGTATCCTACAATGAGCAGTTCTTC. Encoded protein: CASSIGTVSYNEQFF.

The chain uses TRBV29-1 and TRBJ2-7; 9 bases match TRBD2. The germline CDR1 and CDR2 sequences are SQVTM and ANQGSEA. This CDR3 has 15 amino acids. The CDR3 loop is CRGGRPRGGAGEQYF. The CDR3 DNA sequence: TGCCGCGGGGGGCGGCCGCGCGGGGGGGCCGGGGAGCAGTACTTC.

V gene TRBV7-2 combines with J gene TRBJ2-1, with 13 nucleotides matching TRBD2. CDR1 SGHTA and CDR2 FQGNSA come from the germline V gene. The CDR3 has 15 residues. Trimming took 5 bases from V and 9 from J; bases not matched to a gene: 7. The CDR3 nucleotides read TGTGCCAGCAGCGTCCGACTAGCGGGGGGACTTGAGCAGTTCTTC. Translation gives CASSVRLAGGLEQFF. The variable domain in full, completed from reference TRBV7-2 and TRBJ2-1, reads GAGVSQSPSNKVTEKGKDVELRCDPISGHTALYWYRQSLGQGLEFLIYFQGNSAPDKSGLPSDRFSAERTGGSVSTLTIQRTQQEDSAVYLCASSVRLAGGLEQFFGPGTRLTVL.